One and the same sample provided the 30 T cell receptor beta chains below, sequenced in a study of cytomegalovirus exposure and HLA in healthy donors. 13 Jbeta primers and 60 Vbeta primers were used for the PCR. Libraries were prepared by immunoSEQ multiplex PCR; TCRdb keeps only in-frame clonotypes and omits some of them. The table includes 130,000 or so clones, around 9% detected once. Sample: PBMCs. The receptors were gathered from a woman aged 40 to 49 in good health and CMV-seropositive.

The table lists this clone with a few counts. This sample includes further DNA sequences coding for the same CDR3. The chain combines TRBV5-1 with TRBJ2-3; 10 positions agree with TRBD1. The germline V gene has CDR1 SGHRS and CDR2 YFSETQ. This CDR3 comprises 16 residues. The junction had 5 bases not matched to a gene; V was cut back by 3 bases and J by 1 base. The CDR3 DNA follows: TGCGCCAGCAGCTCGTGGACAGGGGGAGGCACAGATACGCAGTATTTT. This sequence encodes CASSSWTGGGTDTQYF.

V gene TRBV9 combines with J gene TRBJ2-5, with TRBD2 matching 9 bases. CDR1 is SGDLS and CDR2 is YYNGEE in the germline V gene. V shed 0 bases, J shed 1 base, and the junction held 7 bases outside the gene matches. The CDR3 contains 17 residues. The CDR3 region is CASSVGASGAIQETQYF. DNA of the CDR3: TGTGCCAGCAGCGTAGGGGCTAGCGGGGCCATCCAAGAGACCCAGTACTTC.

The chain combines TRBV19 with TRBJ1-6; 10 positions agree with TRBD1. Germline V gene sequence: CDR1 LNHDA, CDR2 SQIVND (reference sequence). Losses at the gene ends were 5 bases for V and 9 bases for J; bases not matched to a gene: 7. The CDR3 loop spans 15 amino acids. The CDR3 DNA is TGTGCCAGTAGTCAACTGACAGGGGGCAGTTCACCCCTCCACTTT. Its translation: CASSQLTGGSSPLHF.

The chain employs TRBV7-9 and TRBJ1-2; no clear D gene. This CDR3 region has 15 residues. In germline, CDR1 is SEHNR, CDR2 FQNEAQ (reference sequence). The V and J ends lost 5 bases and 3 bases respectively, with 16 bases between them. CDR3 amino acids: CASSPNDGDYYGYTF. The CDR3 region has the DNA TGTGCCAGCAGCCCAAACGACGGAGATTACTATGGCTACACCTTC. The variable domain in full, completed from reference TRBV7-9 and TRBJ1-2, reads DTGVSQNPRHKITKRGQNVTFRCDPISEHNRLYWYRQTLGQGPEFLTYFQNEAQLEKSRLLSDRFSAERPKGSFSTLEIQRTEQGDSAMYLCASSPNDGDYYGYTFGSGTRLTVV.

Only one count was recorded for this clone. No conserved phenylalanine or tryptophan ends this CDR3, so it is likely a read error. The chain joins TRBV9 to TRBJ1-2; TRBD1 matches 7 bases. CDR1 is SGDLS and CDR2 is YYNGEE in the germline V gene. The junction had 5 bases not matched to a gene; V was cut back by 5 bases and J by 4 bases. This CDR3 has 13 amino acids. The CDR3 DNA is TGTGCCAGCAGTGGTACAGGGGTCTATGGCTACACCGTC. It is translated as CASSGTGVYGYTV.

This rearrangement joins TRBV2 to TRBJ2-7, with a possible D match to TRBD1 (5 bases). V was clipped by 6 bases and J by 2 bases, with 11 bases between them. Germline loops: CDR1 SNHLY, CDR2 FYNNEI. The CDR3 consists of 13 residues. In DNA form, the CDR3 reads TGTGCCAGCAGCGGACAAGGAACCTACGAGCAGTACTTC. This codes for CASSGQGTYEQYF.

This clone was detected a few times. The chain combines TRBV15 with TRBJ2-2; possibly TRBD1 for D (6 bases). Germline CDR1 is LNHNV and CDR2 is YYDKDF (reference sequence). The CDR3 covers 16 residues. Trimming left V 1 base short and J 4 bases short, with 13 bases between. DNA for the CDR3: TGTGCCACCAGCAGAGGGGGGCCCATCTTCACCGGGGAGCTGTTTTTT. Encoded protein: CATSRGGPIFTGELFF.

The table lists this clone with a few counts. The chain links TRBV10-3 to TRBJ2-2; 7 bases agree with TRBD1. The CDR3 runs to 15 residues. The V gene end was trimmed by 6 bases and the J gene end by 4 bases; junction bases not matched to a gene: 8. Germline V lookup: CDR1 ENHRY, CDR2 SYGVKD. The CDR3 is CAIRSTGAGTGELFF. For the CDR3, the DNA is TGTGCCATCAGATCCACAGGGGCGGGCACCGGGGAGCTGTTTTTT.

The chain is built from TRBV6-6 and TRBJ1-2; 10 bases agree with TRBD1. CDR1 is MNHNY and CDR2 is SVGAGI in the germline V gene (reference sequence). V was clipped by 11 bases and J by 4 bases; unmatched bases: 10. There are 14 residues in the CDR3. CDR3 loop: CAAGGGQGSYGYTF. The CDR3 DNA reads as TGTGCCGCCGGAGGGGGACAGGGGAGCTATGGCTACACCTTC.

This clone was detected a few times. This chain uses TRBV10-3 with TRBJ2-7; TRBD1 aligns across 8 bases. This CDR3 is 14 amino acids long. Looked up from germline, CDR1 is ENHRY and CDR2 is SYGVKD. The V gene end was trimmed by 4 bases and the J gene end by 0 bases; junction bases not matched to a gene: 2. Here the CDR3 DNA reads TGTGCCATCAGTGGGACAGGGTCCTCCTACGAGCAGTACTTC. Amino acids: CAISGTGSSYEQYF.

This clone came up a few times. The V call is TRBV19, the J call TRBJ1-5; weak D call: TRBD1 (5 bases). V gave up 3 bases and J gave up 6 bases, with 12 bases separating them. Per germline, CDR1 LNHDA and CDR2 SQIVND (reference sequence). The length of the CDR3 is 14 residues. The CDR3 loop reads CASSIIGGTQPQHF. DNA of the CDR3: TGTGCCAGTAGTATTATCGGGGGGACTCAGCCCCAGCATTTT.

This clone has only a few counts. This rearrangement joins TRBV20-1 to TRBJ2-7, with D possibly being TRBD2 (5 bases). This CDR3 region has 11 residues. V lost 1 base, J lost 7 bases, and 8 bases lay in between. Germline CDR1 reads DFQATT; CDR2 reads SNEGSKA (reference sequence). CDR3 nucleotides: TGCAGTGCTAGAGGGACGGGAGAGCAGTACTTC. It is translated as CSARGTGEQYF.

The chain links TRBV7-3 to TRBJ2-1; D is ambiguous. The CDR3 extends over 14 amino acids. Deletions cut 2 bases from V and 6 bases from J, with 11 bases between. The germline V gene has CDR1 SGHTA and CDR2 FQGTGA. As DNA, the CDR3 is TGTGCCAGCAGCTTATCCCCCCAGTCCAATGAGCAGTTCTTC. Protein sequence: CASSLSPQSNEQFF.

J is TRBJ1-1 and V is TRBV18, with 9 positions matching TRBD1. Germline CDR1 KGHSH, CDR2 LQKENI. V shed 5 bases and J 4 bases; nucleotides not matched to a gene: 8. The CDR3 has 15 amino acids. The CDR3 bases are TGTGCCAGCTCAAAACGGGACAGGGAAGTCACTGAAGCTTTCTTT. This codes for CASSKRDREVTEAFF.

The chain is built from TRBV7-2 and TRBJ1-6; 7 bases fit TRBD1. CDR1 is SGHTA and CDR2 is FQGNSA in the germline V gene. The CDR3 length is 14 residues. The trim removed 2 bases at V and 10 bases at J, leaving 5 bases unmatched. CDR3 coding DNA: TGTGCCAGCAGCTTAAAAGGGGGCAGCTCACCCCTCCACTTT. Protein product: CASSLKGGSSPLHF.

This clone was observed a handful of times. The chain joins TRBV6-5 to TRBJ1-4; the match to TRBD1 covers 7 bases. This CDR3 has 14 amino acids. Germline V gives CDR1 MNHEY, CDR2 SVGAGI. Losses at the gene ends were 5 bases for V and 6 bases for J; bases not matched to a gene: 6. For the CDR3, the DNA is TGTGCCAGCAGTATGGACAGGTTATATGAAAAACTGTTTTTT. Its protein is CASSMDRLYEKLFF.

V and J are TRBV5-1 and TRBJ2-7, with 12 positions matching TRBD2. V was pared by 0 bases and J by 0 bases, with 1 base of the junction left unmatched. Germline loops: CDR1 SGHRS, CDR2 YFSETQ. CDR3 length equals 16 residues. The CDR3 DNA is TGCGCCAGCAGCTTGGGGACTAGCGGGGTCTCCTACGAGCAGTACTTC. Translated, it gives CASSLGTSGVSYEQYF.

The gene calls are TRBV19 and TRBJ2-7, with 7 positions matching TRBD1. J gave up 6 bases and V 3 bases, and 11 bases lay outside the gene matches. The CDR3 is 15 amino acids. Germline CDR1 reads LNHDA; CDR2 reads SQIVND (reference sequence). The CDR3 coding sequence is TGTGCCAGTAGTATGGATTGGGACAGCTCTTCCGAGCAGTACTTC. Its protein is CASSMDWDSSSEQYF.

Of note for this clone: Because the CDR3's place on the DNA is in doubt, the DNA is left out and the CDR3 is given as listed by TCRdb. The chain carries TRBV5-6 and TRBJ1-2; the D call TRBD1 from the table was never checked on the DNA. The CDR3 region is 15 residues in length, termini included. CDR1 is SGHDT and CDR2 is YYEEEE in the germline V gene. CDR3 sequence: CASSWGSGTGEQVDF.

This clone has a handful of counts. V is TRBV10-3 and J is TRBJ2-1; 9 bases map to TRBD2. CDR1 ENHRY and CDR2 SYGVKD come from the germline V gene. V lost 3 bases, J lost 6 bases, and 6 bases stayed unmatched. The CDR3 has 15 amino acids. CDR3 loop: CAISDGLAGSNEQFF. DNA of the CDR3: TGTGCCATCAGTGACGGGCTAGCGGGGAGCAATGAGCAGTTCTTC.

This chain uses TRBV29-1 with TRBJ2-2; perhaps TRBD2 as D (6 bases). The CDR3 consists of 14 residues. Trimming removed 7 bases at V and 1 base at J, with 13 bases between. CDR1 is SQVTM and CDR2 is ANQGSEA in the germline V gene. The CDR3 sequence: CSALRGKNTGELFF. CDR3 nucleotides: TGCAGCGCACTCCGCGGGAAGAACACCGGGGAGCTGTTTTTT.

This clone was found a few times. The gene calls are TRBV7-9 and TRBJ2-7, with a weak D call TRBD1 (6 bases). Looked up from germline, CDR1 is SEHNR and CDR2 is FQNEAQ (reference sequence). This CDR3 contains 14 residues. V gave up 5 bases and J gave up 2 bases, with 13 bases separating them. This CDR3 is CASSVDSPPYEQYF. The CDR3, as DNA: TGTGCCAGCAGCGTGGACAGCCCGCCCTACGAGCAGTACTTC.

This clone was seen only a few times. The gene calls are TRBV5-1 and TRBJ2-5; TRBD1 might be the D (5 bases). Trimming removed 3 bases from V and 5 bases from J, with 11 bases in between. Germline CDR1 is SGHRS and CDR2 is YFSETQ. The CDR3 consists of 13 residues. The CDR3 bases are TGCGCCAGCAGCTCACAGGTTGGGGAGACCCAGTACTTC. It translates to CASSSQVGETQYF. Together with reference TRBV5-1 and TRBJ2-5, the CDR3 gives the full variable domain: KAGVTQTPRYLIKTRGQQVTLSCSPISGHRSVSWYQQTPGQGLQFLFEYFSETQRNKGNFPGRFSGRQFSNSRSEMNVSTLELGDSALYLCASSSQVGETQYFGPGTRLLVL.

The V call is TRBV27, the J call TRBJ1-1; no clear D gene. V gave up 5 bases and J gave up 0 bases, with 22 bases separating them. The CDR3 is 18 amino acids. Germline lookup yields CDR1 MNHEY and CDR2 SMNVEV (reference sequence). This CDR3 is CASSPADSAGLLNTEAFF. The CDR3 nucleotides read TGTGCCAGCAGTCCCGCGGACTCGGCCGGATTATTGAACACTGAAGCTTTCTTT.

The chain links TRBV4-1 to TRBJ1-1, with 8 bases that match TRBD1. The CDR3 loop spans 15 amino acids. The V and J ends lost 3 bases and 7 bases, in that order; junction bases with no gene match: 10. The V gene's germline CDR1 is MGHRA and CDR2 YSYEKL. CDR3 in amino acids: CASSQPPGTGDEAFF. Written as DNA, the CDR3 is TGCGCCAGCAGCCAGCCCCCCGGGACAGGTGATGAAGCTTTCTTT.

This chain uses TRBV5-1 with TRBJ2-3, with D hard to call. The CDR3 runs 15 residues. Looked up from germline, CDR1 is SGHRS and CDR2 is YFSETQ. Between the trimmed V and J ends, which lost 0 bases and 3 bases, there was a span of 11 bases. CDR3 loop: CASSLDPSSTDTQYF. The CDR3, as DNA: TGCGCCAGCAGCTTGGATCCGTCGAGTACAGATACGCAGTATTTT.

This clone was seen only a few times. This sequence joins TRBV6-1 and TRBJ2-1; D remains unclear. Germline V CDR1 and CDR2: MNHNS, SASEGT. V was shortened by 5 bases and J by 2 bases, with 7 bases between the two germline ends. The CDR3 has 13 residues. The CDR3 DNA follows: TGTGCCAGCAGTTTAGCAACCTACAATGAGCAGTTCTTC. Its translation is CASSLATYNEQFF.

This clone was detected a few times. The chain uses TRBV9 and TRBJ1-2, with 7 bases aligning to TRBD1. CDR3 length equals 14 residues. Germline V gene lookup returns CDR1 SGDLS and CDR2 YYNGEE. V was clipped by 4 bases and J by 5 bases; unmatched bases: 8. The CDR3 DNA reads as TGTGCCAGCAGCTTCGCTGGGACAGAATATGGCTACACCTTC. As protein: CASSFAGTEYGYTF.

The V gene is TRBV7-9, the J gene TRBJ1-1; D is uncertain. V was clipped by 1 base and J by 11 bases, with 8 bases between them. The CDR3 consists of 11 residues. Germline V CDR1 and CDR2: SEHNR, FQNEAQ (reference sequence). The CDR3 is CASSLGLGAFF. CDR3 DNA sequence: TGTGCCAGCAGCTTAGGGCTCGGGGCTTTCTTT.

The V gene is TRBV18, the J gene TRBJ1-1; the D gene is possibly TRBD1 (6 bases). Trimming took off 4 bases at V and 0 bases at J, with 18 bases between the two ends. Germline V gene data show CDR1 as KGHSH and CDR2 as LQKENI. The CDR3 spans 17 residues. As DNA, the CDR3 is TGTGCCAGCTCACTCGCGGGGGGGCCCCCAATGAACACTGAAGCTTTCTTT. Its protein is CASSLAGGPPMNTEAFF.